Presented here are 29 T cell receptor beta chains from one specimen sequenced in a study of identifying expanded T cells in peripheral blood (dated by TCRdb to the late 2010s). The library was made by the immunoSEQ multiplex PCR assay. What TCRdb holds here is the immuneACCESS table cut down to in-frame rearrangements. Part of the clones is not present; checked against another copy, under half of the missing clones reflect an unresolved V gene, and the others are unexplained. In this sample the table shows 50,000 to 65,000 clones, over 75% of which occur a single time. The ten top clones hold roughly 19% of the sample. Sequencing was done on a sample of blood. These receptors were collected from a person between 18 and 69 years old in good health.

This chain connects TRBV18 to TRBJ1-5, with 8 bases matching TRBD1. The CDR3 runs 15 residues. Germline lookup yields CDR1 KGHSH and CDR2 LQKENI. V was pared by 5 bases and J by 2 bases, with 5 bases of the junction left unmatched. This CDR3 is CASSEGQGGNQPQHF. The CDR3 nucleotides read TGTGCCAGCTCAGAAGGACAGGGAGGCAATCAGCCCCAGCATTTT.

The rearrangement links TRBV5-1 to TRBJ1-2; TRBD1 matches 9 bases. V was pared by 4 bases and J by 4 bases, with 11 bases of the junction left unmatched. Germline V gene sequence: CDR1 SGHRS, CDR2 YFSETQ. The length of the CDR3 is 16 residues. CDR3 region: CASSTDVGTGSYGYTF. The CDR3 DNA sequence: TGCGCCAGCAGCACGGATGTTGGGACAGGGAGCTATGGCTACACCTTC. Drawing the rest from reference TRBV5-1 and TRBJ1-2, the complete variable domain is KAGVTQTPRYLIKTRGQQVTLSCSPISGHRSVSWYQQTPGQGLQFLFEYFSETQRNKGNFPGRFSGRQFSNSRSEMNVSTLELGDSALYLCASSTDVGTGSYGYTFGSGTRLTVV.

This chain uses TRBV6-6 with TRBJ2-7, with TRBD2 identical over 11 bases. CDR1 MNHNY and CDR2 SVGAGI come from the germline V gene (reference sequence). This CDR3 has 15 residues. With V trimmed by 0 bases and J by 2 bases, 0 bases remained unmatched. CDR3 loop: CASSYSTSGAYEQYF. DNA of the CDR3: TGTGCCAGCAGTTACTCGACTAGCGGGGCCTACGAGCAGTACTTC.

V gene TRBV7-9 combines with J gene TRBJ2-1, with 13 positions matching TRBD2. The trim removed 5 bases at V and 9 bases at J, leaving 13 bases unmatched. Germline V gene data show CDR1 as SEHNR and CDR2 as FQNEAQ (reference sequence). This CDR3 comprises 17 residues. CDR3 in DNA: TGTGCCAGCAGCCCGCCCCTACTAGCGGGAGGGCCGAGTGAGCAGTTCTTC. Amino acids: CASSPPLLAGGPSEQFF.

The count of this clone is one. The chain combines TRBV6-1 with TRBJ2-1; no definite D call. The CDR3 extends over 15 amino acids. Deletions cut 0 bases from V and 0 bases from J, with 6 bases between. Germline V lookup: CDR1 MNHNS, CDR2 SASEGT. Here the CDR3 reads CASSEAQTSYNEQFF. In nucleotides, the CDR3 is TGTGCCAGCAGTGAAGCGCAGACCTCCTACAATGAGCAGTTCTTC.

The rearrangement uses TRBV19 and TRBJ2-5, with D uncertain. CDR3 length equals 15 residues. The germline gives CDR1 LNHDA, CDR2 SQIVND (reference sequence). V lost 0 bases and J lost 4, with 12 bases in between. The CDR3 here is CASSIESARGETQYF. The CDR3 nucleotides are TGTGCCAGTAGTATAGAGTCGGCGCGCGGAGAGACCCAGTACTTC.

The chain has TRBV30 and TRBJ2-1, with D possibly TRBD2 on 5 matching bases. The CDR3 consists of 13 residues. The germline gives CDR1 GTSNPN, CDR2 SVGIG (reference sequence). V was pared by 3 bases and J by 8 bases, with 14 bases between. The CDR3 protein is CAWRKGVTDEQFF. The CDR3 DNA reads TGTGCCTGGAGAAAGGGAGTGACGGATGAGCAGTTCTTC. The full variable domain, completed using reference TRBV30 and TRBJ2-1, is SQTIHQWPATLVQPVGSPLSLECTVEGTSNPNLYWYRQAAGRGLQLLFYSVGIGQISSEVPQNLSASRPQDRQFILSSKKLLLSDSGFYLCAWRKGVTDEQFFGPGTRLTVL.

This chain connects TRBV14 to TRBJ2-1; D is undetermined. The CDR3 is 12 amino acids. Germline V lookup: CDR1 SGHDN, CDR2 FVKESK. Deletions cut 3 bases from V and 3 bases from J, with 3 bases between. CDR3 sequence reads: CASSQNYNEQFF. The CDR3 nucleotides are TGTGCCAGCAGCCAGAACTACAATGAGCAGTTCTTC.

Here the CDR3 reads CAWAGQTLNVLTF. The CDR3, as DNA: TGTGCCTGGGCGGGACAGACCCTCAACGTCCTGACTTTC. The chain carries TRBV30 and TRBJ2-6; D is possibly TRBD1 (7 bases). The CDR3 runs to 13 residues. Germline CDR1 reads GTSNPN; CDR2 reads SVGIG (reference sequence). The germline V and J ends were trimmed by 5 bases and 9 bases, with 14 bases remaining between them.

In DNA, the CDR3 is TGTGCCAGCATCCTCACACGGGGGGCGCCCAGGTATGGCTACACCTTC. Amino acid sequence: CASILTRGAPRYGYTF. The chain uses TRBV6-6 and TRBJ1-2; weak D call: TRBD1 (6 bases). The CDR3 runs 16 residues. V lost 7 bases and J lost 5, with 23 bases in between. Germline V CDR1 and CDR2: MNHNY, SVGAGI (reference sequence).

The chain has TRBV6-5 and TRBJ1-4; perhaps TRBD1 as D (5 bases). Trimming left V 5 bases short and J 6 bases short, with 13 bases between. This CDR3 spans 14 amino acids. Germline V gene lookup returns CDR1 MNHEY and CDR2 SVGAGI. The CDR3 DNA reads as TGTGCCAGCAGTCTAGGGGTGAATTATGAAAAACTGTTTTTT. It translates to CASSLGVNYEKLFF.

CDR3 DNA: TGCGCCAGCAGCCAAGAAAGGGGGGAGGGCTATGGCTACACCTTC. This encodes CASSQERGEGYGYTF. The chain links TRBV4-3 to TRBJ1-2, with D possibly matching TRBD1 (6 bases). Per germline, CDR1 LGHNA and CDR2 YSLEER. V was pared by 0 bases and J by 4 bases, with 12 bases between. The length of the CDR3 is 15 residues.

This clone was recorded many times. The CDR3 loop is CASSGQGAGEQYF. The CDR3 DNA reads as TGTGCCAGCAGTGGCCAGGGGGCCGGAGAGCAGTACTTC. This chain links TRBV2 with TRBJ2-7, with 8 bases aligning to TRBD1. Germline V gene sequence: CDR1 SNHLY, CDR2 FYNNEI. The J segment lost 7 bases and the V segment lost 4 bases, leaving 6 bases of the junction unmatched. The CDR3 is made up of 13 amino acids.

The chain couples TRBV7-2 to TRBJ2-7; D gene unclear. V lost 0 bases to trimming and J lost 1 base, with 7 bases between them. There are 14 residues in the CDR3. Germline CDR1 is SGHTA and CDR2 is FQGNSA. The CDR3 sequence: CASSLAWMSYEQYF. CDR3 in DNA: TGTGCCAGCAGCTTAGCGTGGATGTCCTACGAGCAGTACTTC.

This clone appeared a single time. This chain uses TRBV6-1 with TRBJ2-7, with 7 bases identical to TRBD1. V lost 5 bases and J lost 2; bases outside the gene matches: 9. The CDR3 is 15 residues long. The germline gives CDR1 MNHNS, CDR2 SASEGT. The CDR3 loop reads CASSNRQGPPYEQYV. Here the CDR3 DNA reads TGTGCCAGCAGTAATAGACAGGGCCCTCCCTACGAGCAGTACGTC.

The chain joins TRBV18 to TRBJ2-3; D remains ambiguous. Trimming removed 3 bases at V and 0 bases at J, with 10 bases between. This CDR3 has 15 amino acids. Germline CDR1 KGHSH, CDR2 LQKENI. Here the CDR3 DNA reads TGTGCCAGCTCACCTGGCTCATCTAGCACAGATACGCAGTATTTT. Protein sequence: CASSPGSSSTDTQYF. The whole variable domain, remainder taken from reference TRBV18 and TRBJ2-3, is NAGVMQNPRHLVRRRGQEARLRCSPMKGHSHVYWYRQLPEEGLKFMVYLQKENIIDESGMPKERFSAEFPKEGPSILRIQQVVRGDSAAYFCASSPGSSSTDTQYFGPGTRLTVL.

The V gene is TRBV19, the J gene TRBJ2-2, with D perhaps TRBD1 (5 bases). CDR3 size: 17 residues. CDR1 is LNHDA, CDR2 SQIVND, per germline (reference sequence). V was cut by 4 bases and J by 3 bases, with 18 bases left in between. CDR3 DNA: TGTGCCAGTAGTACCCCCCCCGACAGTTTTGACACCGGGGAGCTGTTTTTT. This sequence encodes CASSTPPDSFDTGELFF.

The chain employs TRBV7-2 and TRBJ2-5; perhaps TRBD2 as D (6 bases). The ends were cut back, 4 bases at V and 1 base at J, with 10 bases in the middle. The CDR3 runs to 14 residues. Germline values: CDR1 SGHTA, CDR2 FQGNSA. CDR3 nucleotide sequence: TGTGCCAGCAGCTCTGGGGACTTCCAAGAGACCCAGTACTTC. Translation: CASSSGDFQETQYF.

The rearrangement joins TRBV9 to TRBJ1-4, with TRBD1 identical over 7 bases. J was trimmed by 0 bases and V by 3 bases; bases with no gene match: 2. In germline, CDR1 is SGDLS, CDR2 YYNGEE. The CDR3 is made up of 15 amino acids. The CDR3 DNA sequence: TGTGCCAGCAGCGCAGGGGGGGCAACTAATGAAAAACTGTTTTTT. Amino acid sequence: CASSAGGATNEKLFF.

This chain uses TRBV6-1 with TRBJ2-1; D not certain. The germline V gene has CDR1 MNHNS and CDR2 SASEGT. The CDR3 totals 14 residues. V lost 6 bases and J lost 1, with 10 bases in between. CDR3 loop: CASSPVGSYNEQFF. The CDR3 nucleotides read TGTGCCAGCAGCCCCGTGGGTTCCTACAATGAGCAGTTCTTC.

The V gene is TRBV6-1, the J gene TRBJ2-3; D is perhaps TRBD2 (5 bases). Trimming removed 6 bases at V and 0 bases at J, with 13 bases between. The CDR3 loop spans 15 amino acids. From germline, CDR1 is MNHNS and CDR2 SASEGT. The CDR3 DNA is TGTGCCAGCAGCATCGGAGGACCCAGCACAGATACGCAGTATTTT. Protein sequence: CASSIGGPSTDTQYF.

The J gene is TRBJ2-1, the V gene TRBV7-9; TRBD2 matches at 9 bases. The V and J ends lost 6 bases and 4 bases, in that order; junction bases with no gene match: 13. The germline CDR1 and CDR2 sequences are SEHNR and FQNEAQ (reference sequence). The CDR3 has 17 residues. The chain's CDR3 is CASSSADGLAGYNEQFF. For the CDR3, the DNA is TGTGCCAGCAGTTCGGCGGACGGGCTAGCGGGGTACAATGAGCAGTTCTTC.

This clone was observed a single time. The V gene is TRBV7-2, the J gene TRBJ2-7, with 14 nucleotides matching TRBD2. Germline CDR1 is SGHTA and CDR2 is FQGNSA. Trimming at V came to 2 bases and at J to 4 bases, leaving 4 bases not matched to a gene. This CDR3 comprises 16 residues. Here the CDR3 reads CASSLSGTSGGYEQYF. The CDR3 nucleotides read TGTGCCAGCAGCTTATCCGGGACTAGCGGGGGTTACGAGCAGTACTTC.

V and J are TRBV27 and TRBJ2-3, with 10 bases matching TRBD2. The length of the CDR3 is 13 residues. J was trimmed by 7 bases and V by 5 bases; bases with no gene match: 3. CDR1 and CDR2 from the germline V gene are MNHEY and SMNVEV (reference sequence). CDR3 sequence reads: CASSLAGVNTQYF. CDR3 bases: TGTGCCAGCAGTCTAGCGGGAGTAAATACGCAGTATTTT.

V gene TRBV6-1 combines with J gene TRBJ1-6; no clear D gene. Germline V gene data show CDR1 as MNHNS and CDR2 as SASEGT. The CDR3 covers 16 residues. V shed 4 bases and J shed 6 bases, with 16 bases lying between them. This chain's CDR3 is CASSAPLRGPNSPLHF. As DNA, the CDR3 is TGTGCCAGCAGTGCCCCCCTGAGAGGACCTAATTCACCCCTCCACTTT.

The chain has TRBV19 and TRBJ2-7; tentatively, D is TRBD2 (5 bases). CDR1 is LNHDA and CDR2 is SQIVND in the germline V gene (reference sequence). CDR3 length: 11 residues. Trimming removed 9 bases at V and 0 bases at J, with 6 bases between. The CDR3 reads CASGDSYEQYF. The CDR3 nucleotides are TGTGCCAGCGGGGACTCCTACGAGCAGTACTTC.

As to this clone: The junction departs from the called germline gene at one end, perhaps through a read error. The J gene is TRBJ2-3, the V gene TRBV13, with a possible D match to TRBD2 (6 bases). CDR1 is PRHDT, CDR2 FYEKMQ, per germline (reference sequence). This CDR3 is 12 amino acids long. The CDR3 loop is CASSQSGDTQYF. In DNA form, the CDR3 reads TGCGCCAGCAGCCAAAGCGGGGATACGCAGTATTTT. Combining the CDR3 with reference TRBV13 and TRBJ2-3 gives the whole variable domain AAGVIQSPRHLIKEKRETATLKCYPIPRHDTVYWYQQGPGQDPQFLISFYEKMQSDKGSIPDRFSAQQFSDYHSELNMSSLELGDSALYFCASSQSGDTQYFGPGTRLTVL.

The chain carries TRBV4-2 and TRBJ2-2; TRBD2 matches at 13 bases. J lost 4 bases, V lost 0 bases, and 5 bases had no gene match. Germline CDR1 and CDR2: LGHNA and YNFKEQ. This CDR3 has 18 residues. CDR3 sequence: CASSQDYGTSGITGELFF. In DNA, the CDR3 is TGTGCCAGCAGCCAAGATTACGGGACTAGCGGGATCACCGGGGAGCTGTTTTTT.

The genes are TRBV11-3 and TRBJ2-1, with D possibly being TRBD1 (5 bases). The CDR3 extends over 11 amino acids. Trimming removed 1 base at V and 10 bases at J, with 5 bases between. CDR1 SGHNT and CDR2 YENEEA come from the germline V gene. The CDR3 sequence is CASSLGTEQFF. In DNA, the CDR3 is TGTGCCAGCAGCTTAGGGACAGAGCAGTTCTTC. The complete variable domain, with remaining parts taken from reference TRBV11-3 and TRBJ2-1, reads EAGVVQSPRYKIIEKKQPVAFWCNPISGHNTLYWYLQNLGQGPELLIRYENEEAVDDSQLPKDRFSAERLKGVDSTLKIQPAELGDSAVYLCASSLGTEQFFGPGTRLTVL.